This TCR beta chain is drawn from a study of tumor and adjacent non-tumor tissue in lung cancer. The overall study: The cohort had under 15 adenocarcinoma, a couple of squamous cell and 1 small cell patients. Stage I to III disease affected 10 men and roughly five women aged about 31 to 85. Broader study findings: Tumor repertoires had a smaller top 100 clone share than normal lung. TCR diversity was significantly greater in tumor than normal lung tissue.

RNA was extracted from bulk tissue without any cell sorting. Distant lung tissue was collected more than 3 cm away from the tumor edge. As regards this clonotype: Its antigen is not identified. Mismatch with germline at one junction end may stem from a read error.

The library came from three nested PCR rounds adapted from ARM-PCR protocols. Each CDR3 protein gets one entry after TCRdb re-called the multiplex PCR reads with MiXCR. The table shows roughly 82,000 distinct CDR3 sequences, with around three quarters occurring only once. CDR1 and CDR2 from the germline V gene are SGHAT and FQNNGV. The CDR3 runs 15 residues. V is TRBV11-2 and J is TRBJ1-6; maybe TRBD1 (6 bases). The source of this sequence is a woman in her forties or fifties with non-small cell lung cancer. The source material was distant non-tumor lung tissue. CDR3 loop: CASSLVRGGNSHLHF. CDR3 nucleotide sequence: TGTGCCAGCAGTTTAGTCAGGGGAGGGAATTCACACCTCCACTTT.